The 15 T cell receptor beta chains presented below share a single source sample, sequenced in a study of T cells in Graves' hyperthyroidism and ophthalmopathy. Researchers took RNA transcripts and amplified the TCR beta CDR3 regions from them. An initial round of RT-PCR targeting the TCR CDR3 relied on the HTBI primer set. TCRdb re-called the multiplex PCR reads with MiXCR, one entry per CDR3 protein. The sample contains 300,000 to 350,000 distinct CDR3 sequences, roughly 21% of which appear only once. The specimen sequenced was blood. The receptors shown here come from a woman between 50 and 59 years old with Graves' hyperthyroidism.

The chain carries TRBV11-2 and TRBJ2-7; a possible D gene is TRBD1 (6 bases). Germline CDR1 is SGHAT and CDR2 is FQNNGV. Trimming took off 1 base at V and 2 bases at J, with 12 bases between the two ends. This CDR3 is 15 amino acids long. The CDR3 DNA follows: TGTGCCAGCAGCTTAGTCAGGGGAGCAGCCTACGAGCAGTACTTC. Amino acid sequence: CASSLVRGAAYEQYF. The entire variable domain, with the rest obtained from reference TRBV11-2 and TRBJ2-7, is as follows: EAGVAQSPRYKIIEKRQSVAFWCNPISGHATLYWYQQILGQGPKLLIQFQNNGVVDDSQLPKDRFSAERLKGVDSTLKIQPAKLEDSAVYLCASSLVRGAAYEQYFGPGTRLTVT.

This clonotype was observed a handful of times. The rearrangement links TRBV20-1 to TRBJ2-4; D unresolved. From germline, CDR1 is DFQATT and CDR2 SNEGSKA (reference sequence). The CDR3 length is 12 residues. V was pared by 6 bases and J by 9 bases, with 15 bases between. The CDR3 region is CSAPRGRSIQYF. The CDR3 DNA is TGCAGTGCCCCGAGAGGACGGAGCATTCAGTACTTC.

The chain is built from TRBV19 and TRBJ2-7, with 13 bases aligning to TRBD2. Germline CDR1 is LNHDA and CDR2 is SQIVND (reference sequence). V lost 8 bases, J lost 3 bases, and 13 bases stayed unmatched. The CDR3 loop spans 17 amino acids. This chain's CDR3 is CASDPGGLAGDRYEQYF. The CDR3 nucleotides are TGTGCCAGTGATCCCGGAGGACTAGCGGGGGACCGCTACGAGCAGTACTTC. The complete variable domain, with remaining parts taken from reference TRBV19 and TRBJ2-7, reads DGGITQSPKYLFRKEGQNVTLSCEQNLNHDAMYWYRQDPGQGLRLIYYSQIVNDFQKGDIAEGYSVSREKKESFPLTVTSAQKNPTAFYLCASDPGGLAGDRYEQYFGPGTRLTVT.

In this sample, this clonotype turned up many times. V is TRBV20-1 and J is TRBJ2-5, with D hard to call. The CDR3 is 12 amino acids. Germline-derived CDR1 and CDR2 are DFQATT and SNEGSKA (reference sequence). V was cut by 2 bases and J by 5 bases, with 9 bases left in between. As DNA, the CDR3 is TGCAGTGCTAGATTTACCCTCGAGACCCAGTACTTC. Amino acid sequence: CSARFTLETQYF.

This clonotype was seen repeatedly, ten times or more. The chain uses TRBV28 and TRBJ2-7; unclear D gene. Germline CDR1 MDHEN, CDR2 SYDVKM. Trimming removed 3 bases at V and 4 bases at J, with 7 bases between. This CDR3 spans 12 amino acids. CDR3: CASSFFPYEQYF. For the CDR3, the DNA is TGTGCCAGCAGTTTTTTTCCATACGAGCAGTACTTC.

Of note for this clonotype: A much larger clone is a single base away; this may be a read error. The chain uses TRBV20-1 and TRBJ2-5; the D is unclear. Germline V gene data show CDR1 as DFQATT and CDR2 as SNEGSKA (reference sequence). There are 11 residues in the CDR3. The DNA for the CDR3 is TGCAGTGCTAGCCACGAAGAGGCCCAGTACTTC. Residues: CSASHEEAQYF.

This clonotype was detected many times. This rearrangement joins TRBV6-1 to TRBJ2-7; D perhaps matches TRBD1 (7 bases). The length of the CDR3 is 16 residues. From germline, CDR1 is MNHNS and CDR2 SASEGT. Trimming cost V 3 bases and J 2 bases, with 17 bases left between them. CDR3 amino acids: CASSDRQGGGPYEQYF. The CDR3 region has the DNA TGTGCCAGCAGTGACCGACAGGGAGGCGGCCCCTACGAGCAGTACTTC.

The chain uses TRBV12-3 or TRBV12-4 and TRBJ1-5, with unresolved D. The CDR3 has 14 amino acids. Trimming pared 6 bases from V and 1 base from J, leaving 10 bases between. As DNA, the CDR3 is TGTGCCAGCAGCCACGACAAGAGCAATCAGCCCCAGCATTTT. It translates to CASSHDKSNQPQHF.

The sample holds many counts of this clonotype. The V and J genes are TRBV24-1 and TRBJ1-5, with a weak D call TRBD1 (6 bases). V shed 0 bases and J shed 3 bases, with 11 bases lying between them. The CDR3 runs 16 residues. Germline assignment: CDR1 KGHDR and CDR2 SFDVKD. The CDR3 spells CATSDLGQYINQPQHF. The CDR3 nucleotides are TGTGCCACCAGTGATTTGGGACAGTACATCAATCAGCCCCAGCATTTT.

In its sample, this clonotype was seen a few times. The chain is built from TRBV7-8 and TRBJ2-7; maybe TRBD1 (6 bases). CDR1 SGHVS and CDR2 FQNEAQ come from the germline V gene. V shed 5 bases and J shed 6 bases, with 20 bases lying between them. The CDR3 is 15 residues long. CDR3 amino acids: CASSQVGAPRGEQYF. In DNA, the CDR3 is TGTGCCAGCAGCCAGGTGGGGGCCCCAAGGGGCGAGCAGTACTTC.

This clonotype appeared a few times. The chain joins TRBV11-2 to TRBJ1-2; TRBD1 matches 7 bases. This CDR3 is 13 amino acids long. CDR1 and CDR2 from the germline V gene are SGHAT and FQNNGV. After removal of 2 bases from V and 7 bases from J, the junction contained 4 bases not matched to a gene. Here the CDR3 reads CASSLPTGLGYTF. The DNA for the CDR3 is TGTGCCAGCAGCTTACCGACAGGGCTTGGCTACACCTTC. The whole variable domain, filled in from reference TRBV11-2 and TRBJ1-2, reads EAGVAQSPRYKIIEKRQSVAFWCNPISGHATLYWYQQILGQGPKLLIQFQNNGVVDDSQLPKDRFSAERLKGVDSTLKIQPAKLEDSAVYLCASSLPTGLGYTFGSGTRLTVV.

This clonotype turned up a few times. V is TRBV6-2 or TRBV6-3 and J is TRBJ2-5; TRBD2 matches 10 bases. This CDR3 comprises 14 residues. With 6 bases clipped from V and 5 bases from J, the junction kept 6 bases outside the gene matches. CDR1 and CDR2 (germline): MNHEY, SVGEGT. Here the CDR3 reads CASRLAGSGETQYF. The CDR3 coding sequence is TGTGCCAGCAGACTAGCGGGGAGCGGGGAGACCCAGTACTTC.

This clonotype was picked up many times. The chain links TRBV7-8 to TRBJ1-2, with 7 positions matching TRBD1. Germline CDR1 and CDR2: SGHVS and FQNEAQ. V trimming: 5 bases; J trimming: 3 bases; junction bases outside the gene matches: 9. CDR3 length: 15 amino acids. The CDR3 here is CASSPMTGYDYGYTF. CDR3 sequence (DNA): TGTGCCAGCAGCCCGATGACAGGGTACGACTATGGCTACACCTTC.

In its sample, this clonotype was seen a few times. The chain joins TRBV20-1 to TRBJ2-1, with 8 bases fitting TRBD2. V lost 3 bases to trimming and J lost 7 bases; unmatched junction nucleotides: 8. There are 14 residues in the CDR3. CDR1 and CDR2 from the germline V gene are DFQATT and SNEGSKA (reference sequence). In nucleotides, the CDR3 is TGCAGTGCTAGTTCGGGACTAGGACGGAATGAGCAGTTCTTC. Translated, it gives CSASSGLGRNEQFF.

V and J are TRBV20-1 and TRBJ2-3; D is ambiguous. Germline assignment: CDR1 DFQATT and CDR2 SNEGSKA (reference sequence). V gave up 1 base and J gave up 3 bases, with 11 bases separating them. The CDR3 runs 14 residues. The DNA for the CDR3 is TGCAGTGCTAGAGTTAACAGCGAGACAGATACGCAGTATTTT. Residues: CSARVNSETDTQYF.